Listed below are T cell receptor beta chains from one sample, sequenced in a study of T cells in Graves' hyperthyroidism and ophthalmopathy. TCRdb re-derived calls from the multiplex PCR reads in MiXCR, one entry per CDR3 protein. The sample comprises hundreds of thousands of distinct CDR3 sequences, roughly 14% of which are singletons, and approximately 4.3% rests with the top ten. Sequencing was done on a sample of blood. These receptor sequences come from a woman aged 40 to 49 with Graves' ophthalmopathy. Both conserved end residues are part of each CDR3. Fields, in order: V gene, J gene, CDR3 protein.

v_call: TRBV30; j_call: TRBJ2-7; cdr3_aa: CAWDRGGPYEQYF
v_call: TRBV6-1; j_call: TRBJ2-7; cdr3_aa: CASSESVEQYF
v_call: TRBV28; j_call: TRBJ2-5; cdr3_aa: CASTQLAETQYF
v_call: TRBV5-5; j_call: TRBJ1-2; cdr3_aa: CASSLELGGEGYGYTF
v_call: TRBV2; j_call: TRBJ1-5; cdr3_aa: CASSVDRGDRQPQHF
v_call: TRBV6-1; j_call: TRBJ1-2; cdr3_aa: CASSTLGGYTF
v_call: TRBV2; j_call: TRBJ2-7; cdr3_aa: CASSRQIYEQYF
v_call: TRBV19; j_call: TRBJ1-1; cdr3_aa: CASSISRRAEAFF
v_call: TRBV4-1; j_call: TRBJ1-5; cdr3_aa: CASSPNGTGWQPQHF
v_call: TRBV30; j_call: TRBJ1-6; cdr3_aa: CAWSVPGHMNSPLHF
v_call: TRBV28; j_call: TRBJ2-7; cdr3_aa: CASSETNYEQYF
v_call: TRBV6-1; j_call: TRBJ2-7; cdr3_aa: CASMRAGTSYEQYF
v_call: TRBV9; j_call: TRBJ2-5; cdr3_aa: CASSGTGLAVEETQYF
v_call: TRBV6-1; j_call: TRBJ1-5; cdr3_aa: CASTHGRGWQPQHF
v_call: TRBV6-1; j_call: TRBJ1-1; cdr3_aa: CASRVGGYAEAFF
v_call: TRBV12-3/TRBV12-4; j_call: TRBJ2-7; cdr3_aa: CASSLAPGTGMNYEQYF
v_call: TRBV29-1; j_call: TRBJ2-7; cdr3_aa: CSGRTYGYEQYF
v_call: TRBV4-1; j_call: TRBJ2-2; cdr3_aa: CASSQVVGDRDRSGELFF
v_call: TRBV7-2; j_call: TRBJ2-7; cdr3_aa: CASSFTERSSYEQYF
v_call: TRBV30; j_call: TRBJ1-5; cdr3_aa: CAWSVGTGGFQPQHF
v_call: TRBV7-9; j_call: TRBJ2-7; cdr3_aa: CAAGTSGSYEQYF
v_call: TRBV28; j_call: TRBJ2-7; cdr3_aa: CANSPTSAISYEQYF
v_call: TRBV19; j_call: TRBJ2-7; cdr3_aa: CASSLREGREQYF
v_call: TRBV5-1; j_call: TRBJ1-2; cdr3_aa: CASSTAQGNGYTF
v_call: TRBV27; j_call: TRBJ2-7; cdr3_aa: CASSRGQGAGEQYF
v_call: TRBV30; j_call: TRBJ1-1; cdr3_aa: CAWSVGQDTEAFF
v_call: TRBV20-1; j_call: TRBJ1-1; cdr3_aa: CSASGTGLFTEAFF
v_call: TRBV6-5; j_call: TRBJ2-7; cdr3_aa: CASSYLWGDEQYF
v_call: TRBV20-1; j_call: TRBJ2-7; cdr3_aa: CSAARTGGGEQYF
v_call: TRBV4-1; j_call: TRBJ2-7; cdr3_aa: CASSHTLYSRAGVREQYF
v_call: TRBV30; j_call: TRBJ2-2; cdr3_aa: CAWTGTKNTGELFF
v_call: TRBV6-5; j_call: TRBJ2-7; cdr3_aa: CASSYSIHLPSYEQYF
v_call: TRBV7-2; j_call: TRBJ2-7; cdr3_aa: CASSSSSESTYEQYF